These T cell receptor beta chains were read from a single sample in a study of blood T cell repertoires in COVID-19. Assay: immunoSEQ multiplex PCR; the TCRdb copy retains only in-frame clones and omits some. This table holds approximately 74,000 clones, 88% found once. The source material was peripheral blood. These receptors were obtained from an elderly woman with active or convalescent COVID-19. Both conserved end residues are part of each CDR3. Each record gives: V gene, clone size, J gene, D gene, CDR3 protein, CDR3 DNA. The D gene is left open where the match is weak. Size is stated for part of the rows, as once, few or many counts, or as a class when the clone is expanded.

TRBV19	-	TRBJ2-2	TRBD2	CASVGRGSTGELFF	TGTGCCAGTGTCGGGCGGGGGAGCACCGGGGAGCTGTTTTTT
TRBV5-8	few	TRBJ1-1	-	CASSLTMPGYLSEAFF	TGTGCCAGCAGCTTGACAATGCCGGGGTACTTATCTGAAGCTTTCTTT
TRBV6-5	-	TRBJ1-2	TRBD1	CASRPPGQGAGGYTF	TGTGCCAGCAGACCCCCGGGACAGGGGGCTGGTGGCTACACCTTC
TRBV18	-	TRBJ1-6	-	CASSLGGQGDGSPLHF	TGTGCCAGCTCCCTCGGGGGGCAGGGCGACGGTTCACCCCTCCACTTT
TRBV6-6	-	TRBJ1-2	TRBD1	CASSPPGQGAPRGYTF	TGTGCCAGCAGTCCGCCGGGACAGGGGGCCCCTCGTGGCTACACCTTC
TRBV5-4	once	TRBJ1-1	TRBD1	CASSLEQGALDTEAFF	TGTGCCAGCAGCTTGGAACAGGGGGCATTGGACACTGAAGCTTTCTTT
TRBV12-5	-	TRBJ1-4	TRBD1	CASGLARGRNEKLFF	TGTGCTAGTGGTTTGGCCAGGGGGAGGAATGAAAAACTGTTTTTT
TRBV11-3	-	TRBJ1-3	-	CASSSRVNTIYF	TGTGCCAGCAGCTCTCGGGTGAACACCATATATTTT
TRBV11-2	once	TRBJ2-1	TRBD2	CASTILRASGYNEQFF	TGTGCCAGCACGATACTGCGGGCTAGCGGATACAATGAGCAGTTCTTC
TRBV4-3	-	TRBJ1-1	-	CASSPGSRAMNTEAFF	TGCGCCAGCAGCCCCGGCAGCAGGGCGATGAACACTGAAGCTTTCTTT
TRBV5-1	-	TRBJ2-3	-	CASSTTGEGTDTQYF	TGCGCCAGCAGCACTACAGGGGAGGGCACAGATACGCAGTATTTT
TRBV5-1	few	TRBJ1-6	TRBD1	CASSPGTGRNSPLHF	TGCGCCAGCAGCCCCGGGACAGGGAGAAATTCACCCCTCCACTTT
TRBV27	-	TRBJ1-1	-	CASSLRSTGWQHTEAFF	TGTGCCAGCAGTTTAAGATCAACGGGGTGGCAACACACTGAAGCTTTCTTT
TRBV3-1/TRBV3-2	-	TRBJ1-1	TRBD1	CASSRGTGGGEAFF	TGTGCCAGCAGCCGGGGGACAGGGGGTGGTGAGGCTTTCTTT
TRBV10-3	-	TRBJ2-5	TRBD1	CAISHSDRGETQYF	TGTGCCATCAGTCATTCCGACAGGGGCGAGACCCAGTACTTC
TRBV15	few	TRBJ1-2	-	CATSRDLAGNTF	TGTGCCACCAGCAGAGATCTGGCAGGGAACACCTTC
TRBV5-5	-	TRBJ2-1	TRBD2	CASSLRAGELAGVHEQFF	TGTGCCAGCAGCTTGAGGGCTGGGGAGCTAGCGGGAGTGCATGAGCAGTTCTTC
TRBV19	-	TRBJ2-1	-	CASRTGTYNEQFF	TGTGCCAGTAGGACAGGAACCTACAATGAGCAGTTCTTC
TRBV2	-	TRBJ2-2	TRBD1	CASSRQGMDTGELFF	TGTGCCAGCAGTCGACAGGGAATGGACACCGGGGAGCTGTTTTTT
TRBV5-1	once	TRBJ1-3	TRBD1	CASSPSRGAGGNTIYF	TGCGCCAGCAGCCCATCCAGGGGGGCCGGCGGAAACACCATATATTTT
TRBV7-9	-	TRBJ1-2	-	CASSPGSLRYGYTF	TGTGCCAGCAGCCCCGGGTCCCTTAGGTATGGCTACACCTTC
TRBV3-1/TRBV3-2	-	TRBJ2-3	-	CASSHGNRRTDTQYF	TGTGCCAGCAGCCATGGTAACAGAAGAACAGATACGCAGTATTTT
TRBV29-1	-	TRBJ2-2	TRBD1	CSVGQGTTGELFF	TGCAGCGTAGGACAGGGCACTACCGGGGAGCTGTTTTTT
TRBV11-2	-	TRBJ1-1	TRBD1	CASSSSGTGNTEAFF	TGTGCCAGCAGCTCCTCCGGGACAGGGAACACTGAAGCTTTCTTT
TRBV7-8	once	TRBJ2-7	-	CASSLSLHEQYF	TGTGCCAGCAGCCTGAGCCTACACGAGCAGTACTTC
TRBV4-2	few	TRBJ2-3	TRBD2	CASSQTSGSGTDTQYF	TGTGCCAGCAGCCAGACTAGCGGGAGTGGGACAGATACGCAGTATTTT
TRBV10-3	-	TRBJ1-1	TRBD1	CATSGQVNTEAFF	TGTGCCACCTCCGGACAGGTGAACACTGAAGCTTTCTTT
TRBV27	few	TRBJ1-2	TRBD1	CATIAQGGSNYGYTF	TGTGCCACCATAGCTCAGGGGGGCTCTAACTATGGCTACACCTTC
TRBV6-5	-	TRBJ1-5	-	CASSYSAGLDQPQHF	TGTGCCAGCAGTTACTCGGCAGGGCTGGATCAGCCCCAGCATTTT
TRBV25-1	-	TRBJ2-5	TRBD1	CASRRTGDETQYF	TGTGCCAGCAGACGGACAGGGGACGAGACCCAGTACTTC
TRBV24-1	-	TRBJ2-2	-	CATSDSGVNTGELFF	TGTGCCACCAGTGACTCTGGAGTAAACACCGGGGAGCTGTTTTTT
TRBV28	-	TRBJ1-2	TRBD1	CASSFLTGGNYGYTF	TGTGCCAGCAGTTTCTTGACAGGGGGTAACTATGGCTACACCTTC
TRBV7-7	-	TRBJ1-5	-	CASSRSPNRFGNQPQHF	TGTGCCAGCAGCCGAAGCCCGAACAGGTTCGGCAATCAGCCCCAGCATTTT
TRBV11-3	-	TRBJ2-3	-	CASSFADTQYF	TGTGCCAGCAGCTTCGCGGATACGCAGTATTTT
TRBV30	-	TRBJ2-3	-	CAWNAAGPDTQYF	TGTGCCTGGAATGCGGCGGGACCAGATACGCAGTATTTT
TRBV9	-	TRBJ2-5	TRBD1	CASSRQGAQETQYF	TGTGCCAGCAGCCGACAGGGGGCTCAAGAGACCCAGTACTTC
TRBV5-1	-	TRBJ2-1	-	CASSFGQDLSYNEQFF	TGCGCCAGCAGCTTTGGACAAGACTTATCCTACAATGAGCAGTTCTTC
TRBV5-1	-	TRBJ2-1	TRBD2	CASSAGTSGSIEQFF	TGCGCCAGCAGCGCCGGGACTAGCGGGAGTATTGAGCAGTTCTTC
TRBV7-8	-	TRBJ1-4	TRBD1	CASSFPGQGVEKLFF	TGTGCCAGCAGCTTTCCGGGACAGGGGGTTGAAAAACTGTTTTTT
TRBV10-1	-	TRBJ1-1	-	CASSRDWNTEAFF	TGCGCCAGCTCCAGGGACTGGAACACTGAAGCTTTCTTT
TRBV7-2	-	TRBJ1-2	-	CASSSERVNYGYTF	TGTGCCAGCAGCTCGGAGAGGGTTAACTATGGCTACACCTTC
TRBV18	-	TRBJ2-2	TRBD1	CASSPGTGGSGELFF	TGTGCCAGCTCACCCGGGACAGGGGGCTCCGGGGAGCTGTTTTTT
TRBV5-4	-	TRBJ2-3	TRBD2	CASSFKLAGVTDTQYF	TGTGCCAGCAGCTTCAAACTAGCGGGAGTAACAGATACGCAGTATTTT
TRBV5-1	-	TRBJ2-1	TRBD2	CASSFAGVANEQFF	TGCGCCAGCAGCTTTGCGGGAGTAGCCAATGAGCAGTTCTTC